These 11 T cell receptor beta chains share one sample of origin, sequenced in a study of persistence of HIV-infected CD4 T cells. For these TCRs, the target antigens are not known. Cells were stimulated with CMV-infected fibroblast lysates at 8.5 to 10 ug/mL. Sorting selected CD4+ T cells upregulating both CD40 ligand and CD69. The libraries were made with immunoSEQ version 4 in survey mode. Assay used: immunoSEQ multiplex PCR; TCRdb lists only in-frame clones, some missing. Among approximately 20,000 clones listed, around 78% were seen once. The sequencing used CD4+ T cells sorted from PBMCs after approximately 19-hour stimulation, collected from a patient who received antiretroviral therapy. All receptors come from an adult man with HIV who was CMV-seropositive.

The CDR3 region has the DNA TGTGCCAGCAGTTACCCAGACCACTACGAGCAGTACTTC. Translated: CASSYPDHYEQYF. The V gene is TRBV6-6, the J gene TRBJ2-7; D is undetermined. Deletions cut 2 bases from V and 3 bases from J, with 8 bases between. CDR3 size: 13 residues. Germline CDR1 and CDR2: MNHNY and SVGAGI (reference sequence).

CDR3 loop: CASKADYQPQHF. Written as DNA, the CDR3 is TGTGCTAGCAAGGCAGACTATCAGCCCCAGCATTTT. The chain has TRBV12-5 and TRBJ1-5; the D is unclear. Germline values: CDR1 LGHNT, CDR2 FRNRAP. The CDR3 consists of 12 residues. The V gene lost 9 bases and the J gene lost 5 bases, with 11 bases spanning the gap.

This sequence joins TRBV9 and TRBJ2-2, with D uncertain. Germline V gene lookup returns CDR1 SGDLS and CDR2 YYNGEE. The V end lost 0 bases, the J end lost 6 bases, and 9 bases lay between the germline ends. The CDR3 runs to 14 residues. The CDR3 loop is CASSVDRLSGELFF. Written as DNA, the CDR3 is TGTGCCAGCAGCGTAGACCGGTTATCCGGGGAGCTGTTTTTT.

V and J are TRBV15 and TRBJ1-5; no clear D gene. V was trimmed by 0 bases and J by 2 bases, leaving 11 bases between them. Germline CDR1 reads LNHNV; CDR2 reads YYDKDF (reference sequence). CDR3 size: 16 residues. The CDR3 DNA sequence: TGTGCCACCAGCAGAGATGGAGCCTGGGGCAATCAGCCCCAGCATTTT. Protein sequence: CATSRDGAWGNQPQHF.

The chain carries TRBV6-5 and TRBJ1-2; possibly TRBD1 for D (6 bases). From germline, CDR1 is MNHEY and CDR2 SVGAGI. The V end was cut by 7 bases, the J end by 0 bases, with 15 bases between. CDR3 length equals 15 residues. The CDR3 DNA reads TGTGCCAGCACCTCCTACAGGGTCTCTAACTATGGCTACACCTTC. Amino acid sequence: CASTSYRVSNYGYTF.

About this clone: Additional DNA sequences in this sample encode the identical CDR3. V is TRBV19 and J is TRBJ1-1, with D hard to call. Germline CDR1 LNHDA, CDR2 SQIVND (reference sequence). The V and J ends lost 3 bases and 1 base respectively, with 9 bases between them. The CDR3 has 14 amino acids. The CDR3 region is CASSIGPANTEAFF. The CDR3 DNA sequence: TGTGCCAGTAGTATCGGGCCGGCGAACACTGAAGCTTTCTTT.

This chain connects TRBV27 to TRBJ2-7; D is undetermined. Germline CDR1 reads MNHEY; CDR2 reads SMNVEV (reference sequence). Trimming stripped 6 bases from V and 2 bases from J, with 14 bases between. There are 14 residues in the CDR3. CDR3 DNA sequence: TGTGCCAGCAGGACCTCCGGGCCACCCTACGAGCAGTACTTC. Protein product: CASRTSGPPYEQYF.

The chain joins TRBV4-1 to TRBJ1-1; D remains unclear. Trimming left V 4 bases short and J 1 base short, with 10 bases between. Germline V lookup: CDR1 MGHRA, CDR2 YSYEKL. The CDR3 has 14 residues. The DNA for the CDR3 is TGCGCCAGCAGCCTGATCCCAGGGAACACTGAAGCTTTCTTT. It specifies CASSLIPGNTEAFF.

The rearrangement links TRBV5-1 to TRBJ1-1, with D uncertain. V dropped 0 bases and J dropped 1 base, with 7 bases sitting between them. CDR1 is SGHRS, CDR2 YFSETQ, per germline. The CDR3 extends over 14 amino acids. The CDR3 DNA follows: TGCGCCAGCAGCTTGGGCCAGTCGAACACTGAAGCTTTCTTT. It is translated as CASSLGQSNTEAFF.

The rearrangement uses TRBV4-1 and TRBJ2-1; D may be TRBD2 (5 bases). The germline V gene encodes CDR1 MGHRA and CDR2 YSYEKL. Trimming left V 1 base short and J 0 bases short, with 10 bases between. The CDR3 is 16 residues long. The CDR3 is CASSQAEASSYNEQFF. Written as DNA, the CDR3 is TGCGCCAGCAGCCAAGCGGAGGCCAGCTCCTACAATGAGCAGTTCTTC.

The chain couples TRBV28 to TRBJ1-4; D is possibly TRBD1 (6 bases). The ends were cut back, 6 bases at V and 8 bases at J, with 22 bases in the middle. The CDR3 spans 16 residues. Germline-derived CDR1 and CDR2 are MDHEN and SYDVKM. As DNA, the CDR3 is TGTGCCAGCAGGCCTCACACGCGTGGGGGCAGGGAAAAACTGTTTTTT. It specifies CASRPHTRGGREKLFF.